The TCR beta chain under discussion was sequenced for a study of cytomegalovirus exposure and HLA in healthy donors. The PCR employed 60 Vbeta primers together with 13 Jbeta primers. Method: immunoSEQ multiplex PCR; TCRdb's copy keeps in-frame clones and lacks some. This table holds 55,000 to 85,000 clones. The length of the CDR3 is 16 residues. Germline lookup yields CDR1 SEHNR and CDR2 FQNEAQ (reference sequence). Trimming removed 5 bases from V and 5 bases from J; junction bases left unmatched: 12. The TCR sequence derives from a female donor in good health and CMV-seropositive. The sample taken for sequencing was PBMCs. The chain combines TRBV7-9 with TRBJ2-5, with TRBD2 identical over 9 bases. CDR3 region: CASSQSGTSRSETQYF. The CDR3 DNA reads TGTGCCAGCAGCCAGTCGGGGACTAGCCGTTCGGAGACCCAGTACTTC.